This T cell receptor beta chain appears in the sequencing data of a study of T cells in Graves' hyperthyroidism and ophthalmopathy. Points from the study as a whole: A 13 V-J model separated ophthalmopathy from stable hyperthyroidism. The model's output predicted ophthalmopathy at a median of approximately 6.5 months prior to onset.

Only a few counts were recorded for this clonotype. Its target is unknown. Germline V gene sequence: CDR1 SGHVS, CDR2 FNYEAQ. The CDR3 runs to 16 residues. Trimming took 1 base from V and 4 from J, leaving 17 bases between them. Researchers took RNA transcripts and amplified the TCR beta CDR3 regions from them. When the TCR CDR3 underwent first-round RT-PCR, the HTBI primer set was used. TCRdb reprocessed the multiplex PCR reads via MiXCR and lists one record per CDR3 protein. The sample shows some 490,000 distinct CDR3 sequences, approximately 23% of them seen only once. PBMCs were obtained from 9.5 to 10 ml fresh peripheral blood.

J is TRBJ2-7 and V is TRBV7-6; D is unclear. Sequencing input: blood. The receptor comes from a woman aged 65 to 85 with Graves' ophthalmopathy. CDR3 nucleotide sequence: TGTGCCAGCAGCTTAGGAACTCGAAAAGCCCCGTACGAGCAGTACTTC. As protein: CASSLGTRKAPYEQYF.